One sample yielded the 9 T cell receptor beta chains listed below, sequenced in a study of cytomegalovirus exposure and HLA in healthy donors. The PCR contained 60 Vbeta and 13 Jbeta primers. The assay was immunoSEQ multiplex PCR, and TCRdb's table has in-frame clones only and misses some. Altogether under 100,000 clones are present, around 70% being singletons, with the ten largest covering around 16%. Sample: PBMCs. The receptors originated from a woman aged 45-65 years in good health and CMV-seropositive.

The rearrangement joins TRBV28 to TRBJ2-1; possibly TRBD1 for D (6 bases). The germline CDR1 and CDR2 sequences are MDHEN and SYDVKM. Between the trimmed V and J ends, which lost 7 bases and 4 bases, there was a span of 20 bases. This CDR3 region has 16 residues. CDR3 nucleotide sequence: TGTGCCAGCAACCATGGACAGTCGAAGTGGTACAATGAGCAGTTCTTC. This codes for CASNHGQSKWYNEQFF.

The chain links TRBV14 to TRBJ2-1, with TRBD1 identical over 7 bases. In germline, CDR1 is SGHDN, CDR2 FVKESK. V gave up 3 bases and J gave up 3 bases; unmatched junction bases: 5. The length of the CDR3 is 15 residues. Here the CDR3 DNA reads TGTGCCAGCAGCCACGCTGACAGGGTCTACAATGAGCAGTTCTTC. Its protein is CASSHADRVYNEQFF. Variable domain in full (rest from reference TRBV14 and TRBJ2-1): EAGVTQFPSHSVIEKGQTVTLRCDPISGHDNLYWYRRVMGKEIKFLLHFVKESKQDESGMPNNRFLAERTGGTYSTLKVQPAELEDSGVYFCASSHADRVYNEQFFGPGTRLTVL.

This clone was found once. The chain recombines TRBV6-4 with TRBJ1-1, with TRBD1 as a possible D gene (6 bases). Per germline, CDR1 MRHNA and CDR2 SNTAGT. CDR3 length: 13 residues. The V gene lost 6 bases and the J gene lost 1 base, with 9 bases spanning the gap. The CDR3 DNA reads TGTGCCAGCAGAACGACAGGGAACACTGAAGCTTTCTTT. This translates into CASRTTGNTEAFF.

The rearrangement links TRBV28 to TRBJ1-2, with D perhaps TRBD1 (6 bases). Germline lookup yields CDR1 MDHEN and CDR2 SYDVKM. V dropped 6 bases and J dropped 3 bases, with 17 bases sitting between them. The CDR3 has 15 amino acids. CDR3 coding DNA: TGTGCCAGCAGGAGGAGGGGGGGGCGGGACTATGGCTACACCTTC. Protein product: CASRRRGGRDYGYTF.

This clone appeared a single time. The chain's CDR3 is CASSFAGQGSYNEQFF. CDR3 DNA sequence: TGCGCCAGCAGCTTTGCGGGACAGGGCTCCTACAATGAGCAGTTCTTC. The chain joins TRBV5-1 to TRBJ2-1; 9 bases fit TRBD1. This CDR3 has 16 residues. The germline V gene encodes CDR1 SGHRS and CDR2 YFSETQ. With 2 bases clipped from V and 0 bases from J, the junction kept 3 bases outside the gene matches. Filled out from reference TRBV5-1 and TRBJ2-1, the complete variable domain reads KAGVTQTPRYLIKTRGQQVTLSCSPISGHRSVSWYQQTPGQGLQFLFEYFSETQRNKGNFPGRFSGRQFSNSRSEMNVSTLELGDSALYLCASSFAGQGSYNEQFFGPGTRLTVL.

This clone was found once. This sequence joins TRBV11-2 and TRBJ1-1; no reliable D call. The germline V and J ends were trimmed by 5 bases and 1 base, with 5 bases remaining between them. Germline CDR1 SGHAT, CDR2 FQNNGV. This CDR3 is 12 amino acids long. The DNA of the CDR3 is TGTGCCAGCAGCCCCGGGAACACTGAAGCTTTCTTT. It yields the protein CASSPGNTEAFF.

The chain has TRBV12-5 and TRBJ1-1; D is possibly TRBD1 (5 bases). The CDR3 consists of 14 residues. Germline CDR1 is LGHNT and CDR2 is FRNRAP. Here the CDR3 reads CAIQKGKMNTEAFF. The CDR3 DNA reads TGTGCGATCCAAAAGGGGAAAATGAACACTGAAGCTTTCTTT.

V and J are TRBV21-1 and TRBJ2-2; the D call TRBD1 from the table was never checked on the DNA. TRBV21-1 is described as a pseudogene. The CDR3 is 16 residues long. CDR3 nucleotide sequence: TGTGCCAGCAGCCTAGGGGGATGGGTACACGGCGGGGAGCTGTTTTTT. It yields the protein CASSLGGWVHGGELFF.

This chain uses TRBV4-3 with TRBJ2-1, with 9 positions matching TRBD2. With V trimmed by 0 bases and J by 4 bases, 7 bases remained unmatched. The CDR3 sequence is 17 residues long. Germline CDR1 LGHNA, CDR2 YSLEER. The CDR3 DNA sequence: TGCGCCAGCAGCCAAGAAACCGCGGGACTAGCATACAATGAGCAGTTCTTC. Its translation: CASSQETAGLAYNEQFF.